This TCR beta chain was identified during a study of T cell repertoires in cytomegalovirus infection. Study-wide context: Public TCR beta signature analysis indicated the presence of both CMV infection and matching HLA type. Study observations and caveats: There were carriers of CMV plus the relevant HLA, and cumulative public TCR beta family frequency identified them. HLA-C-restricted CMV-specific TCR beta clonotypes were dominant in the ex vivo response.

Each CDR3 protein is one row after TCRdb ran MiXCR on the reads. The table includes 100,000 to 150,000 distinct CDR3 sequences, roughly 25% detected once. Ten or more counts support this clonotype. Antigen specificity is unknown. This CDR3 is built from 13 residues. Germline CDR1 is SGHRS and CDR2 is YFSETQ. V shed 4 bases and J shed 5 bases, with 10 bases lying between them. This clonotype was obtained from a human donor in good health (CMV status not recorded). Some clones in this sample may be carry-over from other donors' samples. The chain joins TRBV5-1 to TRBJ2-1, with no clear D. Input material: PBMCs, sequenced either directly or after in vitro stimulation (not recorded which). The CDR3 nucleotides read TGCGCCAGCAGCGTGAACACGAACAATGAGCAGTTCTTC. It is translated as CASSVNTNNEQFF.